The present entry profiles one T cell receptor beta chain with its context. Its target is not known. This specimen belongs to a study of cytomegalovirus exposure and HLA in healthy donors. Findings and caveats of the study: One variant, a missense change in DCLRE1C, was linked in a later analysis to TCR beta V- and J-gene trimming. Later work showed greater clonal expansion in HLA-associated TCR beta chains than in equally common others.

Between the trimmed V and J ends, which lost 6 bases and 6 bases, there was a span of 17 bases. The germline CDR1 and CDR2 sequences are KGHSH and LQKENI. The CDR3 loop spans 14 amino acids. PCR amplification relied on 60 Vbeta primers (plus 13 Jbeta primers). Method: immunoSEQ multiplex PCR; TCRdb's copy keeps in-frame clones and lacks some. Of 150,000 to 200,000 clones listed, more than 70% were seen once; the top ten hold around 4.1%. The V and J genes are TRBV18 and TRBJ1-1; tentatively, D is TRBD1 (5 bases). The TCR comes from a woman aged 50 to 60 in good health and CMV-seropositive. The sequenced sample consisted of PBMCs. The CDR3 sequence is CASSTDSGKAEAFF. The CDR3 nucleotides read TGTGCCAGCTCCACTGACAGCGGGAAGGCTGAAGCTTTCTTT.